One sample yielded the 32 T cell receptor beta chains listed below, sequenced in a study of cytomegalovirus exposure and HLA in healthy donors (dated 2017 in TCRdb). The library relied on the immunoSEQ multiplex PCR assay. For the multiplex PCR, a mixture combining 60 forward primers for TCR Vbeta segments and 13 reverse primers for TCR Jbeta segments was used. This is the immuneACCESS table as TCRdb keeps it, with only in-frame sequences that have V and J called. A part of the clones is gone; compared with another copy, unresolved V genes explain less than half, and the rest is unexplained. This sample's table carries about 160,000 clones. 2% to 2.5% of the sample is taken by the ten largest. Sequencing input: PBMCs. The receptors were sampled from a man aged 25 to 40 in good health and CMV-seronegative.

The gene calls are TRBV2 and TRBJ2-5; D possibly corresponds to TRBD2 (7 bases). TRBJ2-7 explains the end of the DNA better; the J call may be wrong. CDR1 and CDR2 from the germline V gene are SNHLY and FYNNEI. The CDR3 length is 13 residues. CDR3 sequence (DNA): TGTGCCAGCAAGGGGGGGAGCTCCTACGAGCAGTACTTC. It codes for CASKGGSSYEQYF.

The chain's CDR3 is CASSYNDRGTEAFF. CDR3 coding DNA: TGTGCCAGCAGTTATAACGACAGGGGCACTGAAGCTTTCTTT. This chain connects TRBV6-6 to TRBJ1-1, with 8 nucleotides matching TRBD1. CDR3 size: 14 residues. The trim removed 3 bases at V and 4 bases at J, leaving 4 bases unmatched. Looked up from germline, CDR1 is MNHNY and CDR2 is SVGAGI (reference sequence).

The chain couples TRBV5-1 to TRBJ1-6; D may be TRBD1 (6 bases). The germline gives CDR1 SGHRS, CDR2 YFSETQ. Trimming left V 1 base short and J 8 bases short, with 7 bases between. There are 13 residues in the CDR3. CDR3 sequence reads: CASSLSGDSPLHF. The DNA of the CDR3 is TGCGCCAGCAGCTTGTCAGGGGATTCACCCCTCCACTTT.

This CDR3 reads CASGLVLNGDNEQFF. The DNA of the CDR3 is TGTGCTAGTGGTTTGGTACTTAACGGGGACAATGAGCAGTTCTTC. The chain is built from TRBV12-5 and TRBJ2-1; weak D call: TRBD2 (5 bases). This CDR3 has 15 residues. V was clipped by 0 bases and J by 5 bases, with 11 bases between them. Per germline, CDR1 LGHNT and CDR2 FRNRAP. Using reference TRBV12-5 and TRBJ2-1 for the parts outside the CDR3, the full variable domain is DARVTQTPRHKVTEMGQEVTMRCQPILGHNTVFWYRQTMMQGLELLAYFRNRAPLDDSGMPKDRFSAEMPDATLATLKIQPSEPRDSAVYFCASGLVLNGDNEQFFGPGTRLTVL.

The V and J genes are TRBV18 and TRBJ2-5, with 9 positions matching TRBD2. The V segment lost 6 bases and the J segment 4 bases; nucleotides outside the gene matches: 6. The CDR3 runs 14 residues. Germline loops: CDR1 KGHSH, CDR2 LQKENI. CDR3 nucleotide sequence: TGTGCCAGCTCCGGGAGCGGGAGGCGAGAGACCCAGTACTTC. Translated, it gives CASSGSGRRETQYF. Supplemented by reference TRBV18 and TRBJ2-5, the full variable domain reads NAGVMQNPRHLVRRRGQEARLRCSPMKGHSHVYWYRQLPEEGLKFMVYLQKENIIDESGMPKERFSAEFPKEGPSILRIQQVVRGDSAAYFCASSGSGRRETQYFGPGTRLLVL.

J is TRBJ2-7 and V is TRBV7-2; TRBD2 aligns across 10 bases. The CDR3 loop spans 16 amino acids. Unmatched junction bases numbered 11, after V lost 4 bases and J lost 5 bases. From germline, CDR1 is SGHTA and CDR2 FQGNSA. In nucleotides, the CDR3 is TGTGCCAGCAGCTCGCCTCAGCGGGAGGGAATCCACGAGCAGTACTTC. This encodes CASSSPQREGIHEQYF. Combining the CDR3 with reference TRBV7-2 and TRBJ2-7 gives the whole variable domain GAGVSQSPSNKVTEKGKDVELRCDPISGHTALYWYRQSLGQGLEFLIYFQGNSAPDKSGLPSDRFSAERTGGSVSTLTIQRTQQEDSAVYLCASSSPQREGIHEQYFGPGTRLTVT.

CDR3: CASRKSGQGIQFSYEQYF. The CDR3 DNA reads as TGTGCCAGCAGGAAATCGGGACAGGGGATCCAATTCTCCTACGAGCAGTACTTC. This chain joins TRBV6-4 and TRBJ2-7; 10 bases line up with TRBD1. V was pared by 6 bases and J by 0 bases, with 14 bases of the junction left unmatched. The CDR3 is made up of 18 amino acids. Germline V gene lookup returns CDR1 MRHNA and CDR2 SNTAGT.

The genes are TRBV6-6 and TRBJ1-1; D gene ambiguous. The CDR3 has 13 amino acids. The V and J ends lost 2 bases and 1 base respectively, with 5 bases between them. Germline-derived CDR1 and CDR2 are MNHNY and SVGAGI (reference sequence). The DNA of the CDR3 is TGTGCCAGCAGTTACCGACAGAACACTGAAGCTTTCTTT. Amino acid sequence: CASSYRQNTEAFF.

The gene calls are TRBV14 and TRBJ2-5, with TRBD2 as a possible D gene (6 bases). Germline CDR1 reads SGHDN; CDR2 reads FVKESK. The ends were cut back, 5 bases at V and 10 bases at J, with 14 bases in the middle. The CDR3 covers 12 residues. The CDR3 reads CASSYPLGGQYF. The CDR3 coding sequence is TGTGCCAGCAGCTACCCCTTGGGGGGCCAGTACTTC.

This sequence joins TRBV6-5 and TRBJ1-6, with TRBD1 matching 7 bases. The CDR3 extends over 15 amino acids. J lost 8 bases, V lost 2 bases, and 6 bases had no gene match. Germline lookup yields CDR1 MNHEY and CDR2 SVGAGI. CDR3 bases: TGTGCCAGCAGTTACACGACAGGGTCGGATTCACCCCTCCACTTT. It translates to CASSYTTGSDSPLHF.

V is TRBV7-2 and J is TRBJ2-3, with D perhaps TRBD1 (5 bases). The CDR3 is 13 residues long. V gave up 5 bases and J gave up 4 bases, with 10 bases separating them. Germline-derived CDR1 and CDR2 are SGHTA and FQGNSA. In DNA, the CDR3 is TGTGCCAGCAGCCGTCAGGGTTCAGATACGCAGTATTTT. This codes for CASSRQGSDTQYF.

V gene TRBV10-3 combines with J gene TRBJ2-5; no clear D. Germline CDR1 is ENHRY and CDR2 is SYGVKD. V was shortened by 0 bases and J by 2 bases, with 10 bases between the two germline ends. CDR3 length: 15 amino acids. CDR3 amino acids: CAISESRQRQETQYF. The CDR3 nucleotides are TGTGCCATCAGTGAGTCCCGGCAGCGACAAGAGACCCAGTACTTC.

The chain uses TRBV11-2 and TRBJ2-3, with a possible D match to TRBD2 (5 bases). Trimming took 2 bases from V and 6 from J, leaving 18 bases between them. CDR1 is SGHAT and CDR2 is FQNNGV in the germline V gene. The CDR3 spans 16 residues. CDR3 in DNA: TGTGCCAGCAGCTTACAACGGGCACTCCCGGGGGATACGCAGTATTTT. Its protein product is CASSLQRALPGDTQYF.

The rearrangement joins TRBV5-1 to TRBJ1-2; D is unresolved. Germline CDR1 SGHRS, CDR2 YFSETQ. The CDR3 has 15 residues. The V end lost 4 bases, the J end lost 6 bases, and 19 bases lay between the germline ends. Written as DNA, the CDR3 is TGCGCCAGCAGCCTCCGACTGGACCGGAGGGATGGCTACACCTTC. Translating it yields CASSLRLDRRDGYTF.

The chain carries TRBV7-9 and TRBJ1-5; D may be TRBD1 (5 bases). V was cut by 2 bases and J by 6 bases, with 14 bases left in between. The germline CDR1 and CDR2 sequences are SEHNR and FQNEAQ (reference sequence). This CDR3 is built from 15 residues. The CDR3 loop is CASSLSGGFGQPQHF. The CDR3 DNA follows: TGTGCCAGCAGCTTATCCGGGGGTTTCGGTCAGCCCCAGCATTTT. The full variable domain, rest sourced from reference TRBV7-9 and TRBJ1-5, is DTGVSQNPRHKITKRGQNVTFRCDPISEHNRLYWYRQTLGQGPEFLTYFQNEAQLEKSRLLSDRFSAERPKGSFSTLEIQRTEQGDSAMYLCASSLSGGFGQPQHFGDGTRLSIL.

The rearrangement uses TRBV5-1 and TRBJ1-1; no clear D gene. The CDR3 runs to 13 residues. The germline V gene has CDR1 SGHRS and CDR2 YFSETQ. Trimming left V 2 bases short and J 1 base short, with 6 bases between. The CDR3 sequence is CASSFRGNTEAFF. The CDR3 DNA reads TGCGCCAGCAGCTTTCGAGGGAACACTGAAGCTTTCTTT. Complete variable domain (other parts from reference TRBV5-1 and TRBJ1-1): KAGVTQTPRYLIKTRGQQVTLSCSPISGHRSVSWYQQTPGQGLQFLFEYFSETQRNKGNFPGRFSGRQFSNSRSEMNVSTLELGDSALYLCASSFRGNTEAFFGQGTRLTVV.

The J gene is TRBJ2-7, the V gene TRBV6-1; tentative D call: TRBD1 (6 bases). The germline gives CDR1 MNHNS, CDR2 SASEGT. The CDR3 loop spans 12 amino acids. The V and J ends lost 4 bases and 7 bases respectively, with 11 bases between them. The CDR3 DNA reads TGTGCCAGCAGTGGGGACATTTGGGAGCAGTACTTC. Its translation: CASSGDIWEQYF.

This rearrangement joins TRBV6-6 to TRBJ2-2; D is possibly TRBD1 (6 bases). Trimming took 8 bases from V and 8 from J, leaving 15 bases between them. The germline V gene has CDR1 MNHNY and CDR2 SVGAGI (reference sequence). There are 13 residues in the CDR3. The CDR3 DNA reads TGTGCCAGCCGCCTCGCAGGGGCGGGGGAGCTGTTTTTT. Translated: CASRLAGAGELFF.

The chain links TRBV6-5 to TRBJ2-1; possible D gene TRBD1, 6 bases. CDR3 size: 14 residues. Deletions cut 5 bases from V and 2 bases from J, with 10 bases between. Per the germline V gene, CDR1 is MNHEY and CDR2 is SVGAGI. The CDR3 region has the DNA TGTGCCAGCAGTCGTACAGGGCCCTACAATGAGCAGTTCTTC. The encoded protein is CASSRTGPYNEQFF.

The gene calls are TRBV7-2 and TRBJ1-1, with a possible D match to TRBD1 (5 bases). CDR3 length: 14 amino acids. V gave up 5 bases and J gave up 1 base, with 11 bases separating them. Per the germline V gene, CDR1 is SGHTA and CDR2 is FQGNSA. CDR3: CASSPRGSNTEAFF. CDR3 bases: TGTGCCAGCAGCCCTAGGGGATCGAACACTGAAGCTTTCTTT.

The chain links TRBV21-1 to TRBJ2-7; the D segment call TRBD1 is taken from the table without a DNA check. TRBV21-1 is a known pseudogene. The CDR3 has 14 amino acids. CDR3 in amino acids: CASNPGGGPYEQYF. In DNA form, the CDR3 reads TGTGCCAGCAACCCAGGGGGCGGTCCCTACGAGCAGTACTTC.

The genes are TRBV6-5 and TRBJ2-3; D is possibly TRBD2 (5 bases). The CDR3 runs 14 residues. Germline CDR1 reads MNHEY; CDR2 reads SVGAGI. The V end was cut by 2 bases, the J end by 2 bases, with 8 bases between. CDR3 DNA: TGTGCCAGCAGTTACCGGGGATACACAGATACGCAGTATTTT. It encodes CASSYRGYTDTQYF.

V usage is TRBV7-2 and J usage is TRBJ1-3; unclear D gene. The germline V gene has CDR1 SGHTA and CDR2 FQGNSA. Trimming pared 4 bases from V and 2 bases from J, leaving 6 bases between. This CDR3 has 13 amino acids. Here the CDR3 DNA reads TGTGCCAGCAGCTCGAGGGCTGGAAACACCATATATTTT. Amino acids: CASSSRAGNTIYF.

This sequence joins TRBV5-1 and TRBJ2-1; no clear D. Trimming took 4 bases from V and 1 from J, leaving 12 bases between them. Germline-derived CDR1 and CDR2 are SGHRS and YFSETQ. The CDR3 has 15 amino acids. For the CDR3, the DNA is TGCGCCAGCAGCCCCGGATGGAGTTCCTACAATGAGCAGTTCTTC. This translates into CASSPGWSSYNEQFF.

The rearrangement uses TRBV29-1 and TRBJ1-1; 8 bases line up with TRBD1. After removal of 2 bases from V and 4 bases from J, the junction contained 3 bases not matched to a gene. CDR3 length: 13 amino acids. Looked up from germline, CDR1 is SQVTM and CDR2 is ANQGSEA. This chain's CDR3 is CSVEQGAGTEAFF. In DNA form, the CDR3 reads TGCAGCGTTGAACAGGGGGCAGGCACTGAAGCTTTCTTT. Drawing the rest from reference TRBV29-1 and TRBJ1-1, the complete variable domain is SAVISQKPSRDICQRGTSLTIQCQVDSQVTMMFWYRQQPGQSLTLIATANQGSEATYESGFVIDKFPISRPNLTFSTLTVSNMSPEDSSIYLCSVEQGAGTEAFFGQGTRLTVV.

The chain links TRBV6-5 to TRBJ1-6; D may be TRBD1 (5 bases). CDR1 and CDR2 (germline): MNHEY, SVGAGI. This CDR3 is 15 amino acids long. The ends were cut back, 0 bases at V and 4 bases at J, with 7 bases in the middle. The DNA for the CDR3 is TGTGCCAGCAGTTACTCGCAGGGTTATAATTCACCCCTCCACTTT. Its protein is CASSYSQGYNSPLHF.

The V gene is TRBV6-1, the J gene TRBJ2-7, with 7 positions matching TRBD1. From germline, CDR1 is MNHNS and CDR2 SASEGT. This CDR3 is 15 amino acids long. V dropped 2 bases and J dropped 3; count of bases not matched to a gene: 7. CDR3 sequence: CASSEKPGQFYEQYF. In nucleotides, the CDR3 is TGTGCCAGCAGTGAAAAACCGGGACAGTTCTACGAGCAGTACTTC.

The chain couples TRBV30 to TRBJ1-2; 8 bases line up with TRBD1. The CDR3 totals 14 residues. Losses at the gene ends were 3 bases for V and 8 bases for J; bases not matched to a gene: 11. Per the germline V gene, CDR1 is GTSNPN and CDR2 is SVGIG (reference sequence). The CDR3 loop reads CAWSRTGNSYGYTF. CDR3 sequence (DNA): TGTGCCTGGAGCCGGACAGGGAATTCATACGGCTACACCTTC.

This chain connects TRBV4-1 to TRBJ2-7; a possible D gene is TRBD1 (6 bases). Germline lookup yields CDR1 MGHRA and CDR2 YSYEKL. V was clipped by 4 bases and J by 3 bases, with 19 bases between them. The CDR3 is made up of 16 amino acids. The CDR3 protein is CASSLVEGQPHYEQYF. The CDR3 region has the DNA TGCGCCAGCAGCCTCGTGGAAGGACAGCCTCACTACGAGCAGTACTTC.

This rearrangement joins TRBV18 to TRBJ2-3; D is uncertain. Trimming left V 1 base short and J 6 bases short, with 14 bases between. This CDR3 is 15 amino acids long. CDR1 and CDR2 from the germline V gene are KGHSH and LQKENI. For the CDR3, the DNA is TGTGCCAGCTCACCACGAGCGACCCGTAGGGATACGCAGTATTTT. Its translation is CASSPRATRRDTQYF. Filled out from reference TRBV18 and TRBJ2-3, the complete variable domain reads NAGVMQNPRHLVRRRGQEARLRCSPMKGHSHVYWYRQLPEEGLKFMVYLQKENIIDESGMPKERFSAEFPKEGPSILRIQQVVRGDSAAYFCASSPRATRRDTQYFGPGTRLTVL.

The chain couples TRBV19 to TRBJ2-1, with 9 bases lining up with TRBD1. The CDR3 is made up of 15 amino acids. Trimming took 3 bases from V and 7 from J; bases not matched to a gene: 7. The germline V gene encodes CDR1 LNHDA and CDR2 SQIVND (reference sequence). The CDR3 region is CASSISGQGRNEQFF. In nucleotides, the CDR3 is TGTGCCAGTAGTATCTCCGGACAGGGGAGAAATGAGCAGTTCTTC.

CDR3 region: CASSLPLTGGFTGELFF. DNA for the CDR3: TGTGCCAGCAGCTTGCCTCTAACAGGGGGTTTCACCGGGGAGCTGTTTTTT. The chain carries TRBV7-8 and TRBJ2-2; 8 nucleotides agree with TRBD1. CDR1 SGHVS and CDR2 FQNEAQ come from the germline V gene. V lost 3 bases and J lost 4; bases outside the gene matches: 10. The CDR3 loop spans 17 amino acids.